This T cell receptor (beta chain) was captured in a study of Graves' ophthalmopathy and Graves' hyperthyroidism (dated by TCRdb to the late 2010s). A note on the overall study: Hyperthyroidism was considered stable if no progression to ophthalmopathy occurred within 18 months of follow-up. The study used TCR beta repertoire signatures to distinguish Graves' ophthalmopathy from Graves' hyperthyroidism and to predict progression to ophthalmopathy. In total, approximately 140 blood samples were TCR-sequenced: fewer than 50 ophthalmopathy, approximately 80 hyperthyroidism and approximately 17 hyperthyroidism-to-ophthalmopathy patients. A discovery set of more than 90 patients (43 ophthalmopathy, 60 or so stable hyperthyroidism) was enrolled to explore V-J signatures distinguishing ophthalmopathy from hyperthyroidism. The independent validation cohort included 20 or so hyperthyroidism patients plus 17 patients who later progressed from hyperthyroidism to ophthalmopathy. T-cell repertoires of thyroid tissue and blood were compared in about 6 hyperthyroidism patients. Once sampling was done, hyperthyroidism patients were given methimazole at a starting dose of 30 mg daily, while ophthalmopathy patients were given high-dose intravenous methylprednisolone. Broad study findings and their caveats: Sample size was not statistically predetermined, and group allocation was not concealed from the investigators. In validation, the model predicted ophthalmopathy progression with 55% to 71% sensitivity and 72.22% specificity; fewer than 15 predicted patients were CT-confirmed with GO in a median of around 6 months. Most expanded thyroid clonotypes with frequency above 0.001 were also detected in blood, suggesting blood repertoires may reflect the thyroid immune response. The 13-signature model separated ophthalmopathy from stable hyperthyroidism with around 90% sensitivity and 81.08% specificity in cross-validation, and 80%/75% in the test set.

Patients with hyperthyroidism were aged 18 to 65 years, had been newly diagnosed, and had a disease duration of less than 2 months. Patients with other autoimmune diseases, uncontrolled infections, pregnancy or lactation were excluded from the study. Clinical symptoms, serum thyroxine, TRAb, thyroid ultrasound and orbital computed tomography were used for diagnosis. Total RNA was extracted with Trizol reagent and quality-checked on an Agilent 2100 Bioanalyzer. This clonotype showed up many times. This receptor's antigen is unknown. One base away there is no much larger clone; base qualities are not given. As encoded in the germline V gene, CDR1 is SGHVS while CDR2 is FQNEAQ. The CDR3, cysteine through phenylalanine, is 14 amino acids long. Only the CDR3 part of the read is kept: 42 bases, read in frame from the first base. The germline ends are 10 bases apart after V is trimmed by 3 bases and J by 2 bases.

For repertoire sequencing, TCR beta CDR3 regions were amplified from RNA transcripts. HTBI primers and the Qiagen OneStep RT-PCR kit were used in a first-round RT-PCR, which was followed by a second-round multiplex PCR, size selection and purification. The libraries underwent paired-end sequencing with 100 bp reads on an Illumina HiSeq2000. The study's own analysis went as follows. Reads were processed with SOAPnuke, discarding reads with adapters, uncalled bases, mean Phred below 15, or no exact constant-primer or identifier match. High-quality paired reads were merged with COPE v1.2.5. Each unique nucleotide sequence was treated as a clonotype, and MiTCR v1.1 was used to align the clonotypes to the IMGT TRB V, D and J references. The analysis was limited to V-J combinations with a frequency above 0.0001, which together covered approximately 99% of the repertoires. For each V-J combination, a TCR clonal expansion and chaos score was defined as F50 clonal expansion divided by the chaos observed in the TCRdist matrix. Welch's t-statistics and random forest were used to narrow the features down to around twelve V-J combinations, which were then fed into a naive Bayes classifier. Thyroid-blood repertoire similarity was quantified with the Morisita-Horn index. TCRdb reworked the public reads: Q25 trimming with fastp, MiXCR clone assembly, productive beta chains retained. CDR3 protein sequences are deduplicated, and each keeps its most common genes and DNA. The V and J calls were not made by the authors but by TCRdb's processing. Here the sample has about 1.2 million distinct CDR3 sequences; less than 45% occur a single time. The ten largest make up roughly 11% of the sample.

The sequence was collected from an adult man with Graves' hyperthyroidism. This chain joins TRBV7-8 to TRBJ2-5; TRBD1 is possibly the D segment (5 matching bases). The sequenced material came from peripheral blood or thyroid tissue (not recorded which). The CDR3 region reads CASSFRAGQETQYF. The DNA sequence is as follows: TGTGCCAGCAGCTTTCGGGCAGGGCAAGAGACCCAGTACTTC. With the portions outside the CDR3 filled from the reference TRBV7-8 and TRBJ2-5 genes, the complete variable region becomes GAGVSQSPRYKVAKRGQDVALRCDPISGHVSLFWYQQALGQGPEFLTYFQNEAQLDKSGLPSDRFFAERPEGSVSTLKIQRTQQEDSAVYLCASSFRAGQETQYFGPGTRLLVL.